A single sample is the source of the 3 T cell receptor beta chains below, sequenced in a study of CD8+ T cells in alopecia areata (dated by TCRdb to between 2017 and 2018). The time point label corresponds to: 24 weeks on oral tofacitinib. The treatment or condition label of this sample denotes: oral pan-JAK inhibitor, 5-10 mg twice daily. Library generation was performed with the immunoSEQ multiplex PCR assay. RNA was extracted from all samples and reverse transcribed into cDNA, which served as template for TCR sequencing. The immuneACCESS repertoire file appears here via TCRdb, limited to in-frame rearrangements. These files lack a portion of the clones; in checked studies, under half of the deficit traces to unresolved V genes, and the cause of the others is not known. In all, the sample holds 150,000 to 200,000 clones, and over 55% of those were seen once. Over 1% of the sample rests with the top ten.

This specimen consisted of CD4+ T cells sorted from blood, obtained at week 24, from a patient treated with tofacitinib. Receptors originate from a human donor with alopecia areata.

The count of this clone is one. Written as DNA, the CDR3 is TGTGCCACCAGCACACCAAAAGACCGTTACAATGAGCAGTTCTTC. This encodes CATSTPKDRYNEQFF. J is TRBJ2-1 and V is TRBV15; no clear D. Trimming removed 4 bases from V and 4 bases from J, with 14 bases in between. CDR3 length equals 15 residues. In germline, CDR1 is LNHNV, CDR2 YYDKDF (reference sequence).

The rearrangement links TRBV5-1 to TRBJ2-2, with 7 bases that match TRBD1. This CDR3 contains 15 residues. Germline CDR1 SGHRS, CDR2 YFSETQ. V lost 4 bases and J lost 2; bases outside the gene matches: 5. The CDR3 loop reads CASSHGQANTGELFF. CDR3 in DNA: TGCGCCAGCAGCCACGGACAGGCTAACACCGGGGAGCTGTTTTTT.

The chain recombines TRBV20-1 with TRBJ2-5; D is unresolved. The CDR3 has 11 amino acids. From germline, CDR1 is DFQATT and CDR2 SNEGSKA (reference sequence). CDR3 amino acids: CSLVGWETQYF. CDR3 nucleotides: TGCAGCCTAGTTGGTTGGGAGACCCAGTACTTC.